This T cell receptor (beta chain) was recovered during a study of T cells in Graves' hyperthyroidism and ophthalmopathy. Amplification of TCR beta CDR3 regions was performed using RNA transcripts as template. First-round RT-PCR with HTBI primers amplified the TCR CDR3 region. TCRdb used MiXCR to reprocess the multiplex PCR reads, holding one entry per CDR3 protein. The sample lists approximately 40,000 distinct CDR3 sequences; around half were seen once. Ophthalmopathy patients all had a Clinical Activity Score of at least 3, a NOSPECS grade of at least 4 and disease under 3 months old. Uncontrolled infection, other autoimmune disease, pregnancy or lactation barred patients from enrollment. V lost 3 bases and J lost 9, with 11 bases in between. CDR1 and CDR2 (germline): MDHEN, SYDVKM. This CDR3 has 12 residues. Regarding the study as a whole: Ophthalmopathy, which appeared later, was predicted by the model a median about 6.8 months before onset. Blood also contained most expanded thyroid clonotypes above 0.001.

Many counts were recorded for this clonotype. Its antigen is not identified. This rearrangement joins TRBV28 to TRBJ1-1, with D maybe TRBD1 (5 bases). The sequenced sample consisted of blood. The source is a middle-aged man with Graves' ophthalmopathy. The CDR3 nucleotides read TGTGCCAGCAGTTTGGAGCGGGGGAAAGCTTTCTTT. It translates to CASSLERGKAFF. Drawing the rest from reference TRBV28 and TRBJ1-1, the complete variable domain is DVKVTQSSRYLVKRTGEKVFLECVQDMDHENMFWYRQDPGLGLRLIYFSYDVKMKEKGDIPEGYSVSREKKERFSLILESASTNQTSMYLCASSLERGKAFFGQGTRLTVV.